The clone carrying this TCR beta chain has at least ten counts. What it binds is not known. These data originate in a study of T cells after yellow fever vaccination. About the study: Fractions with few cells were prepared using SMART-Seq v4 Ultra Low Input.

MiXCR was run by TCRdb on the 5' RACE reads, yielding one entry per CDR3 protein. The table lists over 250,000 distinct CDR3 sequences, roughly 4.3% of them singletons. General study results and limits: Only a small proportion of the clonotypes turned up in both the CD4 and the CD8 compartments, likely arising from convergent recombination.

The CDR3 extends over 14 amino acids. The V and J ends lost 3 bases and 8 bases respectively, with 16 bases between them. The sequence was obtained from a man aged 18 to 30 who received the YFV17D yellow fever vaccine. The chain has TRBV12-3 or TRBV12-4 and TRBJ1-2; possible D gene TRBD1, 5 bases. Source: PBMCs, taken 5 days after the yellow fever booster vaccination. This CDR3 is CASSLEGRGSGYTF. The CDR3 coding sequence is TGTGCCAGCAGTTTGGAGGGTAGGGGTAGCGGCTACACCTTC.